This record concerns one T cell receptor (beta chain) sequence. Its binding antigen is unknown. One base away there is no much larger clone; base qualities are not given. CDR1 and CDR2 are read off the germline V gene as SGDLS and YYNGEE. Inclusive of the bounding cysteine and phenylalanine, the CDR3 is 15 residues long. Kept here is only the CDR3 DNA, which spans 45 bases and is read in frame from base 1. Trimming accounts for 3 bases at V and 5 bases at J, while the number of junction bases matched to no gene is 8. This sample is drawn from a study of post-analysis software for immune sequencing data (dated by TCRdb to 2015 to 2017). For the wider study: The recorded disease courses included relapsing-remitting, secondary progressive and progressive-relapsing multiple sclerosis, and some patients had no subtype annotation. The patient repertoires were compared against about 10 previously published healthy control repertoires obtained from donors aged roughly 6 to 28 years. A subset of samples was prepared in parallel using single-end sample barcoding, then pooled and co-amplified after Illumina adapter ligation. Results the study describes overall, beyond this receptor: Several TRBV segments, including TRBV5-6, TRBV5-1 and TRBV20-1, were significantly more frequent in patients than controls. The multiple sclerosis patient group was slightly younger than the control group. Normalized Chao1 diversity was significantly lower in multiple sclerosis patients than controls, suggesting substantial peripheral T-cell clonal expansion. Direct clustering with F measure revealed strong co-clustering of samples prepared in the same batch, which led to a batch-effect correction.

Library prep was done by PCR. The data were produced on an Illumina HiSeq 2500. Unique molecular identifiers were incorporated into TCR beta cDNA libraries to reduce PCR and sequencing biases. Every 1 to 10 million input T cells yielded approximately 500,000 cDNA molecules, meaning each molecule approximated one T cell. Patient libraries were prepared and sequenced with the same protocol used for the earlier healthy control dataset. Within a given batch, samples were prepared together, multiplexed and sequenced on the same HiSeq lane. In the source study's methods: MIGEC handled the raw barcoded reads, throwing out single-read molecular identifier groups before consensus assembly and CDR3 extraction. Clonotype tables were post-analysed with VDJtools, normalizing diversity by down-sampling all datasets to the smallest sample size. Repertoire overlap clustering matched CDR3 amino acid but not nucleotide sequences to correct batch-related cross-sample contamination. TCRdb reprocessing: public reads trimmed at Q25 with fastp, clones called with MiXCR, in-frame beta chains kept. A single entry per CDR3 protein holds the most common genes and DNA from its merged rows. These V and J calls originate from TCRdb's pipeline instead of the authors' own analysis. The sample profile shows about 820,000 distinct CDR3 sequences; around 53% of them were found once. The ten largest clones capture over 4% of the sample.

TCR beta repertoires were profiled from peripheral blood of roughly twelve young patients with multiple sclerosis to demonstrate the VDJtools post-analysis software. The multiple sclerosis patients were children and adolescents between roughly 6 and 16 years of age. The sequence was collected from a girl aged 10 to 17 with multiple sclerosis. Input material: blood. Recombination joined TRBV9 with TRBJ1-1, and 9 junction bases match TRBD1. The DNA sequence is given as TGTGCCAGCAGCGAAAACGGACAGGGGTGGACTGAAGCTTTCTTT. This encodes CASSENGQGWTEAFF.